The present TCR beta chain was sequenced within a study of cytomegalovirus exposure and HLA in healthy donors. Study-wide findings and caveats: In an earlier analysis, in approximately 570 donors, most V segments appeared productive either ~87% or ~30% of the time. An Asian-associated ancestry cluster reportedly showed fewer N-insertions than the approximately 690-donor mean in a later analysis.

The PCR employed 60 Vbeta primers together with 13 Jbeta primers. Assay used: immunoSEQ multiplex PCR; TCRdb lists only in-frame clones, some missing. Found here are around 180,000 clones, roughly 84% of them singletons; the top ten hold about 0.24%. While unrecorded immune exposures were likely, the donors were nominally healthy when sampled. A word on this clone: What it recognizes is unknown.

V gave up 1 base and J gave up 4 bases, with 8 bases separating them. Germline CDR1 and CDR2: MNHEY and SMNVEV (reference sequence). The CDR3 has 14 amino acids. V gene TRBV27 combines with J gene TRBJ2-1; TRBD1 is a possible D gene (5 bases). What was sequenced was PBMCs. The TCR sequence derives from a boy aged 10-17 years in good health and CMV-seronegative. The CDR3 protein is CASSLFAGYNEQFF. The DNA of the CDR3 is TGTGCCAGCAGTTTATTTGCAGGGTACAATGAGCAGTTCTTC.